This T cell receptor (beta chain) appears in the sequencing data of a study of blood T cell repertoires in COVID-19. In the original workflow: Nucleated cell number was recorded as an estimate derived from reference gene primer amplification. Measured with immunoSEQ multiplex PCR; TCRdb has only the in-frame clones, and not every one. The V and J calls and clone size are taken from that table; D and trimming were inferred from the DNA. Of approximately 290,000 clones in the sample, about 85% are singletons; the top ten hold 0.87%. Germline V gene lookup returns CDR1 SGHTS and CDR2 YDEGEE. This CDR3 has 15 residues. The V segment lost 4 bases and the J segment 5 bases; nucleotides outside the gene matches: 10.

The clonotype originates from a human donor with COVID-19, enrolled during active disease. The donor label of this sample is uncertain. The specimen sequenced was peripheral blood. This rearrangement joins TRBV5-8 to TRBJ1-1; 8 bases map to TRBD1. CDR3 region: CASSRGQAVETEAFF. CDR3 DNA sequence: TGTGCCAGCAGCCGGGGACAGGCGGTCGAGACTGAAGCTTTCTTT.